Below are 4 T cell receptor beta chains sequenced from a single sample in a study of T cells after yellow fever vaccination. TCRdb reanalysed the 5' RACE reads using MiXCR and keeps one entry per CDR3 protein. The sample lists roughly 340,000 distinct CDR3 sequences, approximately 4% seen once, with 20% to 25% in the top ten. This specimen was PBMCs, taken 5 days after the yellow fever booster vaccination. All receptors derive from a man aged 18 to 35 who received the YFV17D yellow fever vaccine.

In this sample, this clonotype turned up a few times. V is TRBV12-3 or TRBV12-4 and J is TRBJ2-1, with D perhaps given as TRBD1 or TRBD2 (5 bases each). The CDR3 is 14 amino acids. Deletions cut 5 bases from V and 0 bases from J, with 8 bases between. The DNA of the CDR3 is TGTGCCAGCAGTGGGACGAGCTCCTACAATGAGCAGTTCTTC. It is translated as CASSGTSSYNEQFF.

The chain is built from TRBV5-6 and TRBJ1-2; 7 bases align to TRBD1. The CDR3 is 17 amino acids. J was trimmed by 4 bases and V by 1 base; bases with no gene match: 13. CDR1 SGHDT and CDR2 YYEEEE come from the germline V gene. The CDR3 sequence: CASSLSRDSESGYGYTF. CDR3 nucleotide sequence: TGTGCCAGCAGCTTGTCCCGGGACAGTGAATCGGGCTATGGCTACACCTTC.

On this clonotype itself: This may be a read error: a much more frequent sequence differs by one nucleotide. This sequence joins TRBV5-1 and TRBJ1-1; possible D gene TRBD1, 6 bases. CDR3 size: 16 residues. Germline V CDR1 and CDR2: SGHRS, YFSETQ. V lost 0 bases and J 4 bases, leaving 16 bases between the germline ends. In DNA form, the CDR3 reads TGCGCCAGCAGCTTGGTCGGGGGCTCTTTGATCACTGAAGCTTTCTTT. This encodes CASSLVGGSLITEAFF. The full variable domain, in which reference TRBV5-1 and TRBJ1-1 provide the parts outside the CDR3, is KAGVTQTPRYLIKTRGQQVTLSCSPISGHRSVSWYQQTPGQGLQFLFEYFSETQRNKGNFPGRFSGRQFSNSRSEMNVSTLELGDSALYLCASSLVGGSLITEAFFGQGTRLTVV.

J is TRBJ1-1 and V is TRBV4-3; a weak D match, TRBD1 (6 bases). The germline V gene has CDR1 LGHNA and CDR2 YSLEER. Trimming took off 0 bases at V and 4 bases at J, with 12 bases between the two ends. The CDR3 consists of 15 residues. The CDR3 nucleotides are TGCGCCAGCAGCCAAGAGGCAGGGGTTATCACTGAAGCTTTCTTT. This gives the protein CASSQEAGVITEAFF.